This T cell receptor (beta chain) was captured in a study of T cell repertoires in cytomegalovirus infection. TCRdb redid the calling of the reads with MiXCR, one entry per CDR3 protein. The sample has about 150,000 distinct CDR3 sequences, 15% to 20% seen once. Whole-study findings and limits: Using cumulative public TCR beta family frequency, the authors identified those who carried CMV together with the relevant HLA.

In the case of this clonotype: Its antigen is unidentified.

There are 12 residues in the CDR3. Per germline, CDR1 MNHEY and CDR2 SVGEGT. Deletions cut 6 bases from V and 3 bases from J, with 9 bases between. The receptor was derived from a human donor in good health (CMV status not recorded). Some clones in this sample may be carry-over from other donors' samples. Sequencing was performed on CD8+ T cells from PBMCs. The chain combines TRBV6-2 or TRBV6-3 with TRBJ2-7; a weak D match, TRBD1 (6 bases). The CDR3 DNA reads as TGTGCCAGCAGCAGACAGGACTACGAGCAGTACTTC. Protein: CASSRQDYEQYF.